This TCR beta chain was sequenced for a study of Ad26.COV2.S vaccination and SARS-CoV-2 variants. The overall study: COV1001, an Ad26.COV2.S trial, supplied this vaccine-arm donor. Intramuscular Ad26.COV2.S at 5x10^10 or 1x10^11 viral particles. Findings of the study overall: Substantial breadth was reportedly displayed by spike-specific CD8+ and CD4+ T cell responses after vaccination. Vaccine recipients showed a spike-specific TCR breadth that was higher than in placebo recipients.

Treatment denoted: roughly 19 received Ad26.COV2.S at low or high dose, single or two shots; about five received placebo; per-sample allocation not given. Sample collection was performed on day 63 after the first vaccine or placebo injection. CDR3 length equals 14 residues. After removal of 8 bases from V and 4 bases from J, the junction contained 8 bases not matched to a gene. Germline lookup yields CDR1 MNHEY and CDR2 SVGAGI. Worth noting for this clone: What it recognizes is unknown.

Using immunoSEQ multiplex PCR, the repertoire was profiled, and TCRdb retains in-frame clones only, with some absent. The table includes 300,000 to 400,000 clones, about 87% detected once. Material: peripheral blood, obtained in a trial of Ad26.COV2.S vaccine versus placebo. The chain combines TRBV6-5 with TRBJ2-1, with TRBD2 matching over 7 bases. The receptor was isolated from a person aged 18-60 years who received the Ad26.COV2.S COVID-19 vaccine or a placebo. Here the CDR3 reads CASLRGVGYNEQFF. The CDR3 DNA sequence: TGTGCCAGCCTTCGGGGGGTAGGTTACAATGAGCAGTTCTTC.